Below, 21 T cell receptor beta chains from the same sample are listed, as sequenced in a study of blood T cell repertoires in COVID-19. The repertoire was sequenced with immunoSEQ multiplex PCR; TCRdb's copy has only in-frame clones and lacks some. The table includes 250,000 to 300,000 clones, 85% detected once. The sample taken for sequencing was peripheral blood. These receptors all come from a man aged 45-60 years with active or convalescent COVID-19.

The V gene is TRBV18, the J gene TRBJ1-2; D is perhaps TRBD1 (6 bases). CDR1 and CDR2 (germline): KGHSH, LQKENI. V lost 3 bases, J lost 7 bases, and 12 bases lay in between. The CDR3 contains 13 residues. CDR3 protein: CASSPTQGGGYTF. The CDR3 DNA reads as TGTGCCAGCTCACCTACTCAAGGGGGTGGCTACACCTTC. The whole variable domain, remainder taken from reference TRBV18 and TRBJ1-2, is NAGVMQNPRHLVRRRGQEARLRCSPMKGHSHVYWYRQLPEEGLKFMVYLQKENIIDESGMPKERFSAEFPKEGPSILRIQQVVRGDSAAYFCASSPTQGGGYTFGSGTRLTVV.

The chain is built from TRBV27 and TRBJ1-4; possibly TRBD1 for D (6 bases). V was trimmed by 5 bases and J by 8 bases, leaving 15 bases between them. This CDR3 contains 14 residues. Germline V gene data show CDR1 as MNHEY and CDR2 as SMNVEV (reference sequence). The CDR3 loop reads CASSADGGGEKLFF. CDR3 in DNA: TGTGCCAGCAGTGCCGATGGGGGCGGCGAAAAACTGTTTTTT.

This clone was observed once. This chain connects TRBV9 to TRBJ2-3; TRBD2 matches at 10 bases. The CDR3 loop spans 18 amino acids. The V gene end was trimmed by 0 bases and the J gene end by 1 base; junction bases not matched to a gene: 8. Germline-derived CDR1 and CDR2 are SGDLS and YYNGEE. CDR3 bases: TGTGCCAGCAGCGTAGAAGCTAGCGGGAGTTTAGGCACAGATACGCAGTATTTT. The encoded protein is CASSVEASGSLGTDTQYF.

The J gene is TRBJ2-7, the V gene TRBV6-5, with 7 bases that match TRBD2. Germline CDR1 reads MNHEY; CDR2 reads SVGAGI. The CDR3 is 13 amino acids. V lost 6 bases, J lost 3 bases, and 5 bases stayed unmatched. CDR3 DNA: TGTGCCAGCAGGAACCCGGGGGGCTACGAGCAGTACTTC. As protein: CASRNPGGYEQYF.

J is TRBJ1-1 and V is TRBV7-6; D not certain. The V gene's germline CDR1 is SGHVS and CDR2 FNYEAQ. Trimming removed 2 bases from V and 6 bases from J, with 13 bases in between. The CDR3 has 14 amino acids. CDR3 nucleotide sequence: TGTGCCAGCAGCTTAACCCAGTTTGGTCCTGAAGCTTTCTTT. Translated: CASSLTQFGPEAFF.

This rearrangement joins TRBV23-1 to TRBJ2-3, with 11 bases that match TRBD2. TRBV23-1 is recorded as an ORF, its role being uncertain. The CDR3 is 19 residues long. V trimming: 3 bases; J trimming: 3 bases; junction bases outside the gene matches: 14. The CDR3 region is CASSHPAVTSGRGTDTQYF. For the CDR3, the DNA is TGCGCCAGCAGTCACCCGGCGGTAACTAGCGGGAGAGGAACAGATACGCAGTATTTT.

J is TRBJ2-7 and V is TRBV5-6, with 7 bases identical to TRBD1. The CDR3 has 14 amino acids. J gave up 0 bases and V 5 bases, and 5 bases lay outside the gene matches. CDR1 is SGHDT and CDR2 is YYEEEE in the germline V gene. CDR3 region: CASRRRTGSYEQYF. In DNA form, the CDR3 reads TGTGCCAGCAGACGCCGGACAGGCTCCTACGAGCAGTACTTC.

CDR3: CASSLLASGILYEQYF. CDR3 DNA sequence: TGTGCCAGCAGCTTATTGGCTAGCGGGATCCTCTACGAGCAGTACTTC. The chain carries TRBV13 and TRBJ2-7; 9 bases fit TRBD2. The trim removed 2 bases at V and 3 bases at J, leaving 8 bases unmatched. The CDR3 covers 16 residues. Germline loops: CDR1 PRHDT, CDR2 FYEKMQ (reference sequence).

CDR3 amino acids: CASKGGTGLPTQYF. The CDR3 nucleotides are TGTGCCAGCAAAGGAGGGACAGGCCTCCCTACCCAGTATTTT. The genes are TRBV2 and TRBJ2-3, with 8 nucleotides matching TRBD1. The germline V gene encodes CDR1 SNHLY and CDR2 FYNNEI. The V gene end was trimmed by 7 bases and the J gene end by 12 bases; junction bases not matched to a gene: 15. The CDR3 contains 14 residues. Supplemented by reference TRBV2 and TRBJ2-3, the full variable domain reads EPEVTQTPSHQVTQMGQEVILRCVPISNHLYFYWYRQILGQKVEFLVSFYNNEISEKSEIFDDQFSVERPDGSNFTLKIRSTKLEDSAMYFCASKGGTGLPTQYFGPGTRLTVL.

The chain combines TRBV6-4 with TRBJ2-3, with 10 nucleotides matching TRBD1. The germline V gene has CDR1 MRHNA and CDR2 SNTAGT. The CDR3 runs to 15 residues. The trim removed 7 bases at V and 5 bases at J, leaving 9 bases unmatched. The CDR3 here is CASNLTGQGVDTQYF. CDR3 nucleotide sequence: TGTGCCAGCAACCTGACCGGACAGGGGGTAGATACGCAGTATTTT.

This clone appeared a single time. In DNA, the CDR3 is TGTGCCAGCAGCTTACGGCTAGCCGGCACAGATACGCAGTATTTT. Protein sequence: CASSLRLAGTDTQYF. This chain joins TRBV7-3 and TRBJ2-3; perhaps TRBD2 as D (5 bases). This CDR3 has 15 residues. The V end lost 2 bases, the J end lost 1 base, and 10 bases lay between the germline ends. Germline V gene lookup returns CDR1 SGHTA and CDR2 FQGTGA.

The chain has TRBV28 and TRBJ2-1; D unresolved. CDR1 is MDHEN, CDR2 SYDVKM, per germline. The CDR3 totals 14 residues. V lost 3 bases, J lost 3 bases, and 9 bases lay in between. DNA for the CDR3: TGTGCCAGCAGTTTTGTCGCAGACTACAATGAGCAGTTCTTC. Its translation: CASSFVADYNEQFF.

The CDR3 DNA sequence: TGTGCCTGGAGTGTACAGGGGTACACTGAAGCTTTCTTT. Its translation: CAWSVQGYTEAFF. The chain uses TRBV30 and TRBJ1-1; TRBD1 agrees at 7 bases. Germline CDR1 is GTSNPN and CDR2 is SVGIG (reference sequence). The CDR3 is 13 residues long. Trimming removed 0 bases from V and 3 bases from J; junction bases left unmatched: 1. The full variable domain, with the rest looked up from reference TRBV30 and TRBJ1-1, is SQTIHQWPATLVQPVGSPLSLECTVEGTSNPNLYWYRQAAGRGLQLLFYSVGIGQISSEVPQNLSASRPQDRQFILSSKKLLLSDSGFYLCAWSVQGYTEAFFGQGTRLTVV.

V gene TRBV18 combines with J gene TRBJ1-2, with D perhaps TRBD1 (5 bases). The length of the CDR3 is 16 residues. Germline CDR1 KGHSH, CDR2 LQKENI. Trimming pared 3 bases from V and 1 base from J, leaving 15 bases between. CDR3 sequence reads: CASSPLGQDFNYGYTF. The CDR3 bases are TGTGCCAGCTCACCTTTGGGGCAGGATTTTAACTATGGCTACACCTTC. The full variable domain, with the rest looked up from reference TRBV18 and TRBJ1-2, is NAGVMQNPRHLVRRRGQEARLRCSPMKGHSHVYWYRQLPEEGLKFMVYLQKENIIDESGMPKERFSAEFPKEGPSILRIQQVVRGDSAAYFCASSPLGQDFNYGYTFGSGTRLTVV.

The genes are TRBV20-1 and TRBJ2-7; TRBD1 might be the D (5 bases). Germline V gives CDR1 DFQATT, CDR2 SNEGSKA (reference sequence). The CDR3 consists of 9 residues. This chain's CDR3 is CPPQGEQYF. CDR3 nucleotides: TGCCCTCCCCAGGGTGAGCAGTACTTC.

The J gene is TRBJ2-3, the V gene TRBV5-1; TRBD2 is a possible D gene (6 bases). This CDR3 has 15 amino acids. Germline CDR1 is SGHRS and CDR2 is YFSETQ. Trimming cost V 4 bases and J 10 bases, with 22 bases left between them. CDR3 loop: CASSPEGRGGRSQYF. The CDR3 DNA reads TGCGCCAGCAGCCCTGAGGGTCGGGGAGGTAGGTCGCAGTATTTT.

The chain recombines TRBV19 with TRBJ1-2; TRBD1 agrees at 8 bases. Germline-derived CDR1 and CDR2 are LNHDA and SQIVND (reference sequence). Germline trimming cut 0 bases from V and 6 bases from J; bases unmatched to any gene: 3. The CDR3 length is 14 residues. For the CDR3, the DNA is TGTGCCAGTAGTATAGAGGCAGGGGGCGATGGCTACACCTTC. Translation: CASSIEAGGDGYTF. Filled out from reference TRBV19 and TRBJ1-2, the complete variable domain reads DGGITQSPKYLFRKEGQNVTLSCEQNLNHDAMYWYRQDPGQGLRLIYYSQIVNDFQKGDIAEGYSVSREKKESFPLTVTSAQKNPTAFYLCASSIEAGGDGYTFGSGTRLTVV.

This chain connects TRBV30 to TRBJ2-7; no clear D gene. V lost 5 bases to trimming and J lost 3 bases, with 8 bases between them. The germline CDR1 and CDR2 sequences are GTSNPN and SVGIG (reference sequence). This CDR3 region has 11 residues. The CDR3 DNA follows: TGTGCCTGGGGCCCCGGCTACGAGCAGTACTTC. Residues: CAWGPGYEQYF. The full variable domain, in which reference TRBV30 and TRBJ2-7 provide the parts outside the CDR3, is SQTIHQWPATLVQPVGSPLSLECTVEGTSNPNLYWYRQAAGRGLQLLFYSVGIGQISSEVPQNLSASRPQDRQFILSSKKLLLSDSGFYLCAWGPGYEQYFGPGTRLTVT.

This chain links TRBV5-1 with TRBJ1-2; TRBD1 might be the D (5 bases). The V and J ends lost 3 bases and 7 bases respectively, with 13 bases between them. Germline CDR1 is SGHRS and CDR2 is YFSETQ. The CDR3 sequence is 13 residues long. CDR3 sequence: CASSSKGEAGYTF. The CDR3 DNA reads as TGCGCCAGCAGCTCCAAAGGGGAGGCTGGCTACACCTTC.

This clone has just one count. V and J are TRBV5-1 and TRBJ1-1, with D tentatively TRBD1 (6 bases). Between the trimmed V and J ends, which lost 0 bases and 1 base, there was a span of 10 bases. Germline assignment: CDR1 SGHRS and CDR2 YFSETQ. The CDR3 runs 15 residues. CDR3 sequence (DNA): TGCGCCAGCAGCTTGGTCATAGGGGGGAACACTGAAGCTTTCTTT. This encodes CASSLVIGGNTEAFF.

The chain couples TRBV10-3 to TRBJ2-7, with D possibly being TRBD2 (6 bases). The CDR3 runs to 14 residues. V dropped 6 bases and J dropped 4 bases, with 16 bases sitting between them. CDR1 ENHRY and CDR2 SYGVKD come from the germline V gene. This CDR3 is CAIRPQGGGYEQYF. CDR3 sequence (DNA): TGTGCCATCAGACCCCAGGGTGGAGGGTACGAGCAGTACTTC.